Presented here are 11 T cell receptor beta chains from one specimen sequenced in a study of siplizumab effects on memory and regulatory T cells (dated by TCRdb to between 2018 and 2020). The protocol used for the library was the immunoSEQ multiplex PCR assay. TCRdb carries this immuneACCESS record with in-frame sequences only. Its versions omit some clonotypes, under half of them owing to an unresolved V gene in the studies checked, with the rest unexplained. This sample comprises tens of thousands of clones, 80% to 95% of them detected only once. Around 6.5% of the sample lies in the top ten. Sequenced material: CD8+ T cells sorted from blood. The receptors were gathered from a human donor in good health.

V gene TRBV27 combines with J gene TRBJ2-7; 9 bases are a match to TRBD1. Germline assignment: CDR1 MNHEY and CDR2 SMNVEV (reference sequence). The CDR3 sequence is 15 residues long. V trimming: 5 bases; J trimming: 4 bases; junction bases outside the gene matches: 9. The CDR3 bases are TGTGCCAGCAGTATCGAACAGGGGGCCCCGTACGAGCAGTACTTC. The encoded protein is CASSIEQGAPYEQYF.

The V call is TRBV4-3, the J call TRBJ1-1; TRBD1 matches 7 bases. The CDR3 length is 18 residues. Germline V gene data show CDR1 as LGHNA and CDR2 as YSLEER. Trimming removed 0 bases from V and 4 bases from J; junction bases left unmatched: 14. CDR3 in amino acids: CASSQDREVGGWGTEAFF. CDR3 in DNA: TGCGCCAGCAGCCAAGATAGGGAGGTAGGGGGCTGGGGCACTGAAGCTTTCTTT.

CDR3 nucleotide sequence: TGCGCCAGCAGCCCGAGGGACAGGGTAAACACTGAAGCTTTCTTT. Amino acids: CASSPRDRVNTEAFF. The J gene is TRBJ1-1, the V gene TRBV4-1, with TRBD1 matching 9 bases. With 4 bases clipped from V and 2 bases from J, the junction kept 5 bases outside the gene matches. Germline V gene lookup returns CDR1 MGHRA and CDR2 YSYEKL. This CDR3 has 15 residues.

The V gene is TRBV2, the J gene TRBJ2-3; no clear D gene. The CDR3 loop spans 12 amino acids. CDR1 and CDR2 from the germline V gene are SNHLY and FYNNEI. V was pared by 7 bases and J by 6 bases, with 11 bases between. The CDR3 protein is CASTPREDTQYF. DNA for the CDR3: TGTGCCAGCACCCCACGTGAGGATACGCAGTATTTT.

A few counts support this clone. V usage is TRBV6-5 and J usage is TRBJ1-2; D not certain. With 0 bases removed from V and 0 bases from J, the gap between germline ends came to 5 bases. Germline CDR1 reads MNHEY; CDR2 reads SVGAGI. CDR3 length equals 14 residues. The chain's CDR3 is CASSYSSANYGYTF. CDR3 nucleotides: TGTGCCAGCAGTTACTCGTCGGCTAACTATGGCTACACCTTC.

The chain employs TRBV19 and TRBJ2-1; TRBD1 agrees at 9 bases. This CDR3 is 16 amino acids long. Germline assignment: CDR1 LNHDA and CDR2 SQIVND (reference sequence). The J segment lost 3 bases and the V segment lost 3 bases, leaving 6 bases of the junction unmatched. CDR3 amino acids: CASSIFGTGIYNEQFF. The DNA for the CDR3 is TGTGCCAGTAGTATTTTTGGGACAGGGATCTACAATGAGCAGTTCTTC.

The chain employs TRBV6-4 and TRBJ2-3; the match to TRBD2 covers 9 bases. The trim removed 3 bases at V and 1 base at J, leaving 2 bases unmatched. The V gene's germline CDR1 is MRHNA and CDR2 SNTAGT. This CDR3 is built from 15 residues. The CDR3 DNA reads TGTGCCAGCAGTGAAGCGGGGGGCGGCACAGATACGCAGTATTTT. It is translated as CASSEAGGGTDTQYF.

The chain is built from TRBV6-5 and TRBJ2-5, with 11 bases lining up with TRBD2. The J call is in doubt because the DNA end fits TRBJ2-7 better. Germline loops: CDR1 MNHEY, CDR2 SVGAGI. This CDR3 comprises 15 residues. Here the CDR3 reads CASRLAGIGPNEQYF. In nucleotides, the CDR3 is TGTGCCAGCCGACTAGCGGGAATCGGTCCCAACGAGCAGTACTTC.

The V gene is TRBV30, the J gene TRBJ2-3, with D unresolved. The CDR3 runs 15 residues. CDR1 and CDR2 from the germline V gene are GTSNPN and SVGIG (reference sequence). V gave up 2 bases and J gave up 0 bases, with 12 bases separating them. Here the CDR3 DNA reads TGTGCCTGGAGTAGAACGGAGTCTAGCACAGATACGCAGTATTTT. As protein: CAWSRTESSTDTQYF. Complete variable domain (other parts from reference TRBV30 and TRBJ2-3): SQTIHQWPATLVQPVGSPLSLECTVEGTSNPNLYWYRQAAGRGLQLLFYSVGIGQISSEVPQNLSASRPQDRQFILSSKKLLLSDSGFYLCAWSRTESSTDTQYFGPGTRLTVL.

V gene TRBV5-1 combines with J gene TRBJ1-1; TRBD1 matches 8 bases. The trim removed 3 bases at V and 1 base at J, leaving 8 bases unmatched. Germline values: CDR1 SGHRS, CDR2 YFSETQ. CDR3 size: 16 residues. The CDR3 loop is CASSYTGGQGNTEAFF. The CDR3 region has the DNA TGCGCCAGCAGCTATACCGGAGGACAGGGGAACACTGAAGCTTTCTTT.

The sample holds one count of this clone. This chain joins TRBV15 and TRBJ2-3; TRBD1 is a possible D gene (5 bases). Trimming stripped 4 bases from V and 4 bases from J, with 9 bases between. This CDR3 is built from 13 residues. The germline CDR1 and CDR2 sequences are LNHNV and YYDKDF (reference sequence). This CDR3 reads CATSTGFSDTQYF. CDR3 nucleotide sequence: TGTGCCACCAGCACAGGGTTCTCAGATACGCAGTATTTT.